The source of this T cell receptor (beta chain) is a study of OX40 agonist ivuxolimab in advanced cancers. Study-wide context: Patients were treated with ivuxolimab, an agonistic anti-OX40 (CD134) antibody.

CDR1 is SGHDT, CDR2 YYEEEE, per germline. The CDR3 covers 14 residues. Trimming took off 2 bases at V and 7 bases at J, with 13 bases between the two ends. The study sampled blood at baseline, cycle 4 day 1, and cycle 7 day 1. To note about this clone: Its target is not known.

Clones were sequenced by immunoSEQ multiplex PCR, and TCRdb holds only the in-frame ones, with some missing. Among approximately 11,000 clones listed, less than 65% were seen once. Study-level findings and limits: The mean number of expanded clones was higher in CD8+ T cells than in CD4+.

This chain connects TRBV5-6 to TRBJ2-1; unclear D gene. The input for sequencing was CD4+ or CD8+ T cells sorted from blood, taken in a trial of the OX40 agonist ivuxolimab. The sequence came from an adult with an advanced solid tumor such as melanoma, head and neck, liver or kidney cancer. CDR3 region: CASSLGTFGNEQFF. CDR3 in DNA: TGTGCCAGCAGCTTAGGCACCTTCGGGAATGAGCAGTTCTTC.